This is a list of T cell receptor beta chains from one sample in a study of graft-versus-host responses after intestinal transplantation. Measured with immunoSEQ multiplex PCR; TCRdb has only the in-frame clones, and not every one. The data show about 69,000 clones, with around nine tenths seen just once and less than 8% held by the top ten. The sample was bone marrow, taken less than 750 days after intestinal transplantation. The receptors here all came from a human patient who received an intestinal transplant, so some T cells may come from the graft donor. Both conserved end residues are part of each CDR3. The order of the fields is J gene, V gene, D gene, clone size, CDR3 protein, CDR3 DNA. D genes are given only for firm matches. Clone size is not always given. Where it is, it says once, few, many or a class for expanded clones.

TRBJ2-1 | TRBV9 | NA | NA | CASSEWGAPEYNEQFF | TGTGCCAGCAGCGAGTGGGGGGCCCCGGAATACAATGAGCAGTTCTTC
TRBJ2-7 | TRBV7-6 | TRBD1 | NA | CASSPRDRGYEQYF | TGTGCCAGCAGCCCCCGGGACAGGGGCTACGAGCAGTACTTC
TRBJ2-3 | TRBV5-1 | NA | NA | CASSYDWGALGTDTQYF | TGCGCCAGCAGCTACGATTGGGGGGCGCTTGGCACAGATACGCAGTATTTT
TRBJ2-6 | TRBV6-1 | NA | NA | CASSLTNSGANVLTF | TGTGCCAGCAGTCTTACAAACTCTGGGGCCAACGTCCTGACTTTC
TRBJ2-5 | TRBV4-1 | TRBD1 | few | CASSPQTGFGETQYF | TGCGCCAGCAGCCCCCAGACAGGGTTCGGGGAGACCCAGTACTTC
TRBJ1-1 | TRBV4-1 | TRBD1 | NA | CASSPRQGTPLNTEAFF | TGCGCCAGCAGCCCCCGACAGGGGACCCCATTAAACACTGAAGCTTTCTTT
TRBJ2-1 | TRBV28 | TRBD1 | NA | CASLRQGARNEQFF | TGTGCCAGCCTACGACAGGGGGCTAGAAATGAGCAGTTCTTC
TRBJ1-1 | TRBV7-9 | TRBD1 | NA | CASSFSPQGVTEAFF | TGTGCCAGCAGCTTTTCACCGCAGGGGGTGACTGAAGCTTTCTTT
TRBJ2-1 | TRBV4-1 | NA | NA | CASSHQVREYLGNEQFF | TGCGCCAGCAGCCACCAAGTCCGGGAGTATCTGGGCAATGAGCAGTTCTTC
TRBJ2-7 | TRBV5-1 | TRBD2 | NA | CASSLGTRSEQYF | TGCGCCAGCAGCCTTGGGACTAGATCCGAGCAGTACTTC
TRBJ2-7 | TRBV5-4 | TRBD2 | NA | CASSPGLAMYEQYF | TGTGCCAGCAGCCCGGGACTAGCTATGTACGAGCAGTACTTC
TRBJ1-5 | TRBV6-6 | NA | NA | CASSYSIPAHQPQHF | TGTGCCAGCAGTTACTCGATTCCGGCACACCAGCCCCAGCATTTT
TRBJ2-3 | TRBV7-2 | TRBD2 | NA | CASSLLAGGRTDTQYF | TGTGCCAGCAGCTTACTAGCGGGAGGTCGGACAGATACGCAGTATTTT
TRBJ2-4 | TRBV19 | TRBD2 | NA | CASSARGGAPLIRRNIQYF | TGTGCCAGTAGTGCCCGGGGGGGGGCGCCTTTAATTCGTCGGAACATTCAGTACTTC
TRBJ2-5 | TRBV2 | NA | NA | CASSEETQYF | TGTGCCAGCAGTGAGGAGACCCAGTACTTC
TRBJ2-7 | TRBV13 | TRBD1 | NA | CASSLGQGTGEQYF | TGTGCCAGCAGCTTGGGACAGGGAACGGGGGAGCAGTACTTC
TRBJ2-7 | TRBV27 | TRBD2 | NA | CASSPTGLAGPSSYEQYF | TGTGCCAGCAGTCCGACGGGACTAGCGGGACCGAGCTCCTACGAGCAGTACTTC
TRBJ2-1 | TRBV6-5 | NA | NA | CASRDFPGNEQFF | TGTGCCAGCAGGGACTTCCCGGGGAATGAGCAGTTCTTC
TRBJ1-1 | TRBV27 | NA | NA | CASSLRWGDTEAFF | TGTGCCAGCAGTTTAAGGTGGGGAGACACTGAAGCTTTCTTT
TRBJ1-2 | TRBV27 | NA | NA | CASSTRLGAGRRYGYTF | TGTGCCAGCAGCACTCGCCTCGGGGCCGGTCGCAGGTATGGCTACACCTTC
TRBJ2-7 | TRBV5-5 | NA | once | CASSLPTSSYEQYF | TGTGCCAGCAGCTTACCGACCAGCTCCTACGAGCAGTACTTC
TRBJ1-2 | TRBV6-5 | NA | NA | CASSSLHLNYGYTF | TGTGCCAGCAGTTCATTACACCTAAACTATGGCTACACCTTC
TRBJ2-7 | TRBV2 | TRBD1 | NA | CASRPTGGRYEQYF | TGTGCCAGCAGACCCACAGGGGGGAGGTACGAGCAGTACTTC
TRBJ2-3 | TRBV7-3 | NA | NA | CASSEPGDRTDTQYF | TGTGCCAGCAGTGAACCGGGGGACCGCACAGATACGCAGTATTTT
TRBJ1-5 | TRBV10-3 | NA | NA | CAISESPPQGQPQHF | TGTGCCATCAGTGAGTCGCCCCCCCAAGGTCAGCCCCAGCATTTT
TRBJ2-7 | TRBV5-1 | TRBD2 | NA | CASSLAGTSGGYEQYF | TGCGCCAGCAGCTTGGCCGGGACTAGCGGGGGATACGAGCAGTACTTC
TRBJ1-5 | TRBV5-6 | NA | NA | CASSLLGENRTVNQPQHF | TGTGCCAGCAGCTTGTTGGGGGAGAACCGTACGGTGAATCAGCCCCAGCATTTT
TRBJ1-2 | TRBV5-1 | NA | NA | CASSLAEVEYYGYTF | TGCGCCAGCAGCTTGGCCGAAGTCGAATACTATGGCTACACCTTC
TRBJ2-2 | TRBV6-1 | NA | NA | CASQTGWITGELFF | TGTGCCAGCCAAACAGGGTGGATCACCGGGGAGCTGTTTTTT
TRBJ1-6 | TRBV5-1 | TRBD1 | NA | CASSLTGQYNSPLHF | TGCGCCAGCAGCTTGACGGGACAGTATAATTCACCCCTCCACTTT
TRBJ2-7 | TRBV4-1 | NA | many | CASSQVFRYEQYF | TGCGCCAGCAGCCAAGTTTTCAGGTACGAGCAGTACTTC
TRBJ1-5 | TRBV2 | TRBD1 | NA | CASNRDSLNQPQHF | TGTGCCAGCAACAGGGACAGTCTGAATCAGCCCCAGCATTTT